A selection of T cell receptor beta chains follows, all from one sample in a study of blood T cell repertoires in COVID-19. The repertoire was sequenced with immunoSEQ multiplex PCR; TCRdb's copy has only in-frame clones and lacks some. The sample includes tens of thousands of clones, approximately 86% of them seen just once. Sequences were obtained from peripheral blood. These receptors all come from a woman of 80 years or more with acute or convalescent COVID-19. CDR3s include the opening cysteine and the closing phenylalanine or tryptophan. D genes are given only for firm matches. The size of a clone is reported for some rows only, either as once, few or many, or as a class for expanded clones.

DNA: TGTGCCAGCAGTTACGGGACATGGAACTCACCCCTCCACTTT; CDR3: CASSYGTWNSPLHF; D: .; size: .; V: TRBV6-6; J: TRBJ1-6
DNA: TGCGCCAGCAGCCCCGCGACAGGGACCCCGCTCGGGGAGCTGTTTTTT; CDR3: CASSPATGTPLGELFF; D: TRBD1; size: once; V: TRBV4-1; J: TRBJ2-2
DNA: TGTGCCAGCAGATTCGAGGGTGCCGCCAGGGGGCGTGGGGAGACCCAGTACTTC; CDR3: CASRFEGAARGRGETQYF; D: TRBD1; size: .; V: TRBV7-2; J: TRBJ2-5
DNA: TGTGCCAGTAGTACAAACCGGGGACAGGTAACCTACGAGCAGTACTTC; CDR3: CASSTNRGQVTYEQYF; D: TRBD1; size: .; V: TRBV19; J: TRBJ2-7
DNA: TGTGCCAGCAGCTTAGTGAGTCCAGGCTCACCCCTCCACTTT; CDR3: CASSLVSPGSPLHF; D: .; size: once; V: TRBV11-1; J: TRBJ1-6
DNA: TGTGCCAGCAGCGTCGGGACTGATTCCTACGAGCAGTACTTC; CDR3: CASSVGTDSYEQYF; D: .; size: .; V: TRBV9; J: TRBJ2-7
DNA: TGTGCCAGCAGTTACAACAGAAATAGCAATCAGCCCCAGCATTTT; CDR3: CASSYNRNSNQPQHF; D: .; size: .; V: TRBV6-5; J: TRBJ1-5
DNA: TGTGCCAGCAGCCCCGTGGGGGCGAAAACCTACGAGCAGTACTTC; CDR3: CASSPVGAKTYEQYF; D: .; size: .; V: TRBV14; J: TRBJ2-7
DNA: TGTGCCAGCAGCCTCCGACAGCTATTAGGGGTTTCGAGGATGAACACTGAAGCTTTCTTT; CDR3: CASSLRQLLGVSRMNTEAFF; D: .; size: .; V: TRBV5-5; J: TRBJ1-1
DNA: TGTGCCAGCAGCCGCCGGGAAGATGAAGCTTTCTTT; CDR3: CASSRREDEAFF; D: .; size: .; V: TRBV6-5; J: TRBJ1-1
DNA: TGTGCCAGCCGTAGGGAGGGAGCCGGCTACACCTTC; CDR3: CASRREGAGYTF; D: .; size: few; V: TRBV6-5; J: TRBJ1-2
DNA: TGTGCCAGTAGTATAAGGGGGGAAGCTTTCTTT; CDR3: CASSIRGEAFF; D: .; size: .; V: TRBV19; J: TRBJ1-1
DNA: TGTGCTAGTGGTTTGGTCAGGGGCAATGAGCAGTTCTTC; CDR3: CASGLVRGNEQFF; D: .; size: once; V: TRBV12-5; J: TRBJ2-1
DNA: TGTGCCAGCAGCCTTCCAGGGTACTCTGGAAACACCATATATTTT; CDR3: CASSLPGYSGNTIYF; D: .; size: .; V: TRBV3-1/TRBV3-2; J: TRBJ1-3
DNA: TGTGCCAGCAGCTTAGGTGGGGGGGGCTCCTACGAGCAGTACTTC; CDR3: CASSLGGGGSYEQYF; D: TRBD2; size: .; V: TRBV7-2; J: TRBJ2-7
DNA: TGTGCCAGCAGCTTGGAGGGCAGGGAACGTGGCTACACCTTC; CDR3: CASSLEGRERGYTF; D: .; size: few; V: TRBV5-6; J: TRBJ1-2
DNA: TGCGCCAGCAGTACACAGGGGTCCATGAACACTGAAGCTTTCTTT; CDR3: CASSTQGSMNTEAFF; D: TRBD1; size: .; V: TRBV5-1; J: TRBJ1-1
DNA: TGTGCCAGCAGCCAATTAACAGCAAATCAGCCCCAGCATTTT; CDR3: CASSQLTANQPQHF; D: .; size: .; V: TRBV16; J: TRBJ1-5
DNA: TGTGCCAGTAGTAATTCACCCGGGACAGGGGAGGTCTATGGCTACACCTTC; CDR3: CASSNSPGTGEVYGYTF; D: TRBD1; size: .; V: TRBV19; J: TRBJ1-2
DNA: TGTGCCAGCAGCCTGCGAGAGCTAGCGGTATTCTCTGGGGCCAACGTCCTGACTTTC; CDR3: CASSLRELAVFSGANVLTF; D: TRBD2; size: once; V: TRBV9; J: TRBJ2-6
DNA: TGCGCCAGCAGCCAAGAAGGGACAGGGCGAGGGGGCGGTGAAAAACTGTTTTTT; CDR3: CASSQEGTGRGGGEKLFF; D: TRBD1; size: .; V: TRBV4-1; J: TRBJ1-4
DNA: TGTGCCAGCAGCTTATATAGCGGGGGGCCGTCTTTAGAGCAGTACTTC; CDR3: CASSLYSGGPSLEQYF; D: TRBD2; size: once; V: TRBV7-2; J: TRBJ2-7
DNA: TGCGCCAGCAGCTTGGAATTAGGACAGTTCACTGAAGCTTTCTTT; CDR3: CASSLELGQFTEAFF; D: .; size: few; V: TRBV5-1; J: TRBJ1-1
DNA: TGTGCCAGCAGCTTACTCCCCAGCGGGCGGGGGGCCTACAATGAGCAGTTCTTC; CDR3: CASSLLPSGRGAYNEQFF; D: TRBD2; size: .; V: TRBV7-2; J: TRBJ2-1
DNA: TGTGCCAGCAGCTTAGAGCGGGGACCAGATACGCAGTATTTT; CDR3: CASSLERGPDTQYF; D: TRBD2; size: .; V: TRBV11-1; J: TRBJ2-3
DNA: TGTGCCACCAGCAGAGGGGGCGGCGAGCAGTACTTC; CDR3: CATSRGGGEQYF; D: .; size: many; V: TRBV15; J: TRBJ2-7
DNA: TGCGCCAGCAGCTGGGGACCCGGACAGGGCTCCTACGAGCAGTACTTC; CDR3: CASSWGPGQGSYEQYF; D: TRBD1; size: .; V: TRBV5-1; J: TRBJ2-7
DNA: TGTGCCAGCTCACCCACAGGGGTTCGCGAAAAACTGTTTTTT; CDR3: CASSPTGVREKLFF; D: TRBD1; size: .; V: TRBV18; J: TRBJ1-4